This TCR beta chain was captured in a study of shared clonotypes between healthy human individuals. Background on the study: Each donor contributed plates that comprised three CD4 naive, three CD4 memory, two CD8 naive and one CD8 memory.

With regard to this clone: Its antigen is as yet unknown.

Using immunoSEQ multiplex PCR, the repertoire was profiled, and TCRdb retains in-frame clones only, with some absent. The sample holds hundreds of thousands of clones, 95% to 97% seen once. V was cut by 3 bases and J by 7 bases, with 12 bases left in between. The CDR3 contains 14 residues. The germline V gene encodes CDR1 MNHEY and CDR2 SMNVEV (reference sequence). Every donor was a Caucasian adult from Nashville, Tennessee. Study observations and caveats: Naive CD4 clonotypes were shared across a handful of donors at about 5.2%. The study generally estimated greater richness for naive than memory subsets.

The chain recombines TRBV27 with TRBJ1-4; the D gene is possibly TRBD1 (5 bases). The sequenced sample consisted of memory CD8+ T cells sorted from blood. This sample's subset: CD45RO+ cells pooled with CCR7-negative TemRA cells. This TCR was sampled from a man aged 25-40 years in good health. This chain's CDR3 is CASSLTVYSEKLFF. The CDR3 DNA reads TGTGCCAGCAGTTTGACAGTTTACTCTGAAAAACTGTTTTTT.